The 25 T cell receptor beta chains below all came from one sample that was sequenced in a study of T-cell reconstitution after alpha-beta-depleted transplantation in children (dated by TCRdb to about 2016). General conclusions and limits of the study: Over the following months the frequencies of hyperexpanded clones went down, and after one year T-cell counts and TCRbeta diversity were mostly credited to newly produced T cells.

For these receptors, no antigen is known. The receptor library was made with PCR. Reads for this sample came from an Illumina HiSeq 2500. Molecular barcoding was employed in the preparation of TCR libraries, with unique molecular identifiers being used to normalize TCRbeta repertoire quantification. The public reads were quality trimmed at Q25 with fastp and then assembled into clones with MiXCR by TCRdb, keeping productive beta chains. For every CDR3 protein sequence, its rows merge into one entry that carries the most common genes and DNA. This sample holds about 300,000 distinct CDR3 sequences; around 7.1% were observed only once. The ten largest clones add up to around 9.8% of the sample. According to the study, the label for this sample's treatment or condition signals: allogeneic hematopoietic cell transplantation with graft depleted of TCRalphabeta T cells and CD19 B cells. Source: peripheral blood, taken 360 days after TCRalphabeta/CD19-depleted stem cell transplant. These TCRs come from a female patient aged 2-10 years who had a stem cell transplant for Fanconi anemia, so the T cells may come from the graft donor.

This clonotype came up many times. The gene calls are TRBV4-3 and TRBJ1-2; D unclear. This CDR3 has 16 amino acids. Germline values: CDR1 LGHNA, CDR2 YSLEER. Trimming left V 0 bases short and J 4 bases short, with 15 bases between. CDR3 coding DNA: TGCGCCAGCAGCCAAGATAGTCTCTTTGGTGGCTATGGCTACACCTTC. Its protein product is CASSQDSLFGGYGYTF.

This CDR3 reads CAFSPGTGASRSGNTIYF. CDR3 sequence (DNA): TGTGCCTTCAGCCCCGGGACAGGGGCTAGTCGCTCTGGAAACACCATATATTTT. The gene calls are TRBV7-3 and TRBJ1-3; the match to TRBD1 covers 10 bases. V shed 11 bases, J shed 0 bases, and the junction held 16 bases outside the gene matches. Germline V lookup: CDR1 SGHTA, CDR2 FQGTGA. There are 18 residues in the CDR3.

This clonotype was detected ten times or more. CDR3 nucleotides: TGTGCCAGCAGCCATAGAATGTCCGGGACCTTCCATTTCTTC. It yields the protein CASSHRMSGTFHFF. The gene calls are TRBV28 and TRBJ2-1; the D gene could be TRBD1 or TRBD2 (5 bases each). The CDR3 has 14 amino acids. Between the trimmed V and J ends, which lost 6 bases and 16 bases, there was a span of 25 bases. Looked up from germline, CDR1 is MDHEN and CDR2 is SYDVKM.

This clonotype was seen at least ten times. The rearrangement joins TRBV29-1 to TRBJ1-2; no reliable D call. The V gene lost 7 bases and the J gene lost 8 bases, with 17 bases spanning the gap. CDR1 and CDR2 (germline): SQVTM, ANQGSEA. CDR3 size: 12 residues. The CDR3 sequence: CSAGRGVEGYTF. Written as DNA, the CDR3 is TGCAGCGCCGGGCGGGGAGTGGAAGGCTACACCTTC. The full variable domain, in which reference TRBV29-1 and TRBJ1-2 provide the parts outside the CDR3, is SAVISQKPSRDICQRGTSLTIQCQVDSQVTMMFWYRQQPGQSLTLIATANQGSEATYESGFVIDKFPISRPNLTFSTLTVSNMSPEDSSIYLCSAGRGVEGYTFGSGTRLTVV.

The chain employs TRBV30 and TRBJ2-3; possibly TRBD2 for D (5 bases). This CDR3 is built from 16 residues. CDR1 and CDR2 (germline): GTSNPN, SVGIG (reference sequence). Trimming took 4 bases from V and 2 from J, leaving 19 bases between them. CDR3 bases: TGTGCCTGGACCCCGTCCGTTTACGGGGACACAGATACGCAGTATTTT. This sequence encodes CAWTPSVYGDTDTQYF.

This clonotype was found many times. J is TRBJ2-3 and V is TRBV7-2, with 9 bases lining up with TRBD2. Germline V gene data show CDR1 as SGHTA and CDR2 as FQGNSA. The ends lost 5 bases at V and 6 bases at J; junction bases unmatched: 18. The length of the CDR3 is 18 residues. This CDR3 reads CASSPGLLAGTVKDTQYF. The CDR3 nucleotides read TGTGCCAGCAGCCCCGGCCTGCTAGCGGGGACCGTTAAGGATACGCAGTATTTT.

This clonotype occurred many times. CDR3 DNA: TGCAGTGCTACTGAGGGAACGAACACTGAAGCTTTCTTT. Translating it yields CSATEGTNTEAFF. The gene calls are TRBV20-1 and TRBJ1-1, with unresolved D. Germline lookup yields CDR1 DFQATT and CDR2 SNEGSKA (reference sequence). This CDR3 spans 13 amino acids. V lost 4 bases, J lost 1 base, and 10 bases lay in between.

There are many counts of this clonotype. The J gene is TRBJ2-2, the V gene TRBV9; the D gene is possibly TRBD1 (5 bases). Germline loops: CDR1 SGDLS, CDR2 YYNGEE. V lost 3 bases to trimming and J lost 3 bases, with 15 bases between them. The CDR3 runs to 16 residues. The CDR3 protein is CASSATADTHTGELFF. DNA for the CDR3: TGTGCCAGCAGCGCTACGGCGGACACCCACACCGGGGAGCTGTTTTTT.

This clonotype has at least ten counts. This chain uses TRBV6-5 with TRBJ2-1; 14 positions agree with TRBD2. The CDR3 consists of 18 residues. Trimming removed 2 bases from V and 1 base from J; junction bases left unmatched: 4. From germline, CDR1 is MNHEY and CDR2 SVGAGI. The DNA for the CDR3 is TGTGCCAGCAGTTACGCGACTAGCGGGAGGGGGTCCTACAATGAGCAGTTCTTC. This translates into CASSYATSGRGSYNEQFF.

Only a few counts were recorded for this clonotype. This sequence joins TRBV4-1 and TRBJ2-1; possibly TRBD2 for D (6 bases). The CDR3 has 15 amino acids. Trimming stripped 3 bases from V and 7 bases from J, with 16 bases between. Germline V gene sequence: CDR1 MGHRA, CDR2 YSYEKL. CDR3 residues: CASSQFTGGINEQFF. In nucleotides, the CDR3 is TGCGCCAGCAGCCAGTTTACAGGCGGGATAAATGAGCAGTTCTTC.

This clonotype was counted ten times or more. CDR3 sequence: CASSSLAGGLSEQFF. CDR3 coding DNA: TGCGCCAGCAGTTCCCTAGCGGGGGGGCTTAGTGAGCAGTTCTTC. The chain combines TRBV5-1 with TRBJ2-1; the match to TRBD2 covers 12 bases. V gave up 5 bases and J gave up 9 bases; unmatched junction bases: 9. Germline values: CDR1 SGHRS, CDR2 YFSETQ. The CDR3 extends over 15 amino acids.

The genes are TRBV14 and TRBJ2-5; possible D gene TRBD1, 6 bases. The CDR3 length is 14 residues. V shed 2 bases and J shed 6 bases, with 13 bases lying between them. CDR1 is SGHDN, CDR2 FVKESK, per germline. The CDR3 sequence is CASSQLRTEKTQYF. The CDR3 region has the DNA TGTGCCAGCAGCCAATTGAGGACAGAGAAGACCCAGTACTTC.

This clonotype was observed many times. The CDR3 protein is CATSRGLAGDLGETQYF. The CDR3 bases are TGTGCCACCAGCAGAGGACTAGCGGGAGACCTAGGAGAGACCCAGTACTTC. This chain connects TRBV15 to TRBJ2-5, with 12 bases matching TRBD2. Trimming removed 1 base from V and 4 bases from J; junction bases left unmatched: 7. The CDR3 is made up of 17 amino acids. In germline, CDR1 is LNHNV, CDR2 YYDKDF (reference sequence).

In its sample, this clonotype was seen many times. The rearrangement uses TRBV27 and TRBJ2-3; D is unclear. This CDR3 is 14 amino acids long. Germline CDR1 is MNHEY and CDR2 is SMNVEV (reference sequence). V was pared by 4 bases and J by 5 bases, with 13 bases between. The CDR3 region has the DNA TGTGCCAGCAGTTACCGGCCTTTGGGAGATACGCAGTATTTT. It specifies CASSYRPLGDTQYF.

At least ten counts were recorded for this clonotype. J is TRBJ2-1 and V is TRBV20-1; D is possibly TRBD2 (6 bases). V lost 0 bases and J lost 1, with 7 bases in between. The V gene's germline CDR1 is DFQATT and CDR2 SNEGSKA (reference sequence). The CDR3 runs to 14 residues. The chain's CDR3 is CSARDRESYNEQFF. The CDR3 DNA is TGCAGTGCTAGAGATCGGGAGTCCTACAATGAGCAGTTCTTC.

Ten or more counts support this clonotype. The J gene is TRBJ2-3, the V gene TRBV6-5; tentatively, D is TRBD1 (5 bases). The V and J ends lost 5 bases and 3 bases respectively, with 18 bases between them. This CDR3 spans 16 amino acids. Germline CDR1 and CDR2: MNHEY and SVGAGI. The CDR3 is CASSPTWPAGTDTQYF. CDR3 nucleotide sequence: TGTGCCAGCAGTCCCACTTGGCCAGCAGGGACAGATACGCAGTATTTT.

The chain combines TRBV16 with TRBJ1-5; a possible D gene is TRBD1 (5 bases). Germline V gene data show CDR1 as KGHSY and CDR2 as FQNENV. Between the trimmed V and J ends, which lost 1 base and 5 bases, there was a span of 12 bases. The CDR3 spans 15 residues. In nucleotides, the CDR3 is TGTGCCAGCAGCCAATTAAGGGGAGGTGATCAGCCCCAGCATTTT. Its translation is CASSQLRGGDQPQHF.

A few counts support this clonotype. The chain is built from TRBV14 and TRBJ2-5; the D gene is possibly TRBD2 (5 bases). V was shortened by 4 bases and J by 3 bases, with 18 bases between the two germline ends. The CDR3 length is 16 residues. The germline CDR1 and CDR2 sequences are SGHDN and FVKESK. The CDR3 loop reads CASSPFRGPGEETQYF. The CDR3 region has the DNA TGTGCCAGCAGCCCTTTTCGCGGCCCCGGGGAAGAGACCCAGTACTTC.

There are many counts of this clonotype. The rearrangement uses TRBV27 and TRBJ2-1; D might be TRBD1 (6 bases). The CDR3 contains 16 residues. Deletions cut 2 bases from V and 9 bases from J, with 20 bases between. CDR1 is MNHEY and CDR2 is SMNVEV in the germline V gene (reference sequence). CDR3 in amino acids: CASSLGGEGYLSEQFF. As DNA, the CDR3 is TGTGCCAGCAGTTTAGGGGGCGAGGGATATCTCAGTGAGCAGTTCTTC.

This clonotype showed up many times. The genes are TRBV20-1 and TRBJ1-1; no reliable D call. In germline, CDR1 is DFQATT, CDR2 SNEGSKA (reference sequence). This CDR3 contains 12 residues. With 7 bases removed from V and 5 bases from J, the gap between germline ends came to 14 bases. The CDR3 is CSGTVGRTEAFF. In DNA, the CDR3 is TGCAGTGGTACAGTAGGGAGAACTGAAGCTTTCTTT.

V and J are TRBV30 and TRBJ2-3, with D perhaps matching TRBD2 (7 bases). The CDR3 sequence is 14 residues long. Germline V gene sequence: CDR1 GTSNPN, CDR2 SVGIG (reference sequence). Trimming took 0 bases from V and 2 from J, leaving 9 bases between them. In nucleotides, the CDR3 is TGTGCCTGGAGTGTAGGGGGGGCCACAGATACGCAGTATTTT. Protein: CAWSVGGATDTQYF.

This clonotype has a count of ten or more. The V gene is TRBV5-1, the J gene TRBJ2-2; D unresolved. This CDR3 has 16 amino acids. V lost 2 bases and J 1 base, leaving 12 bases between the germline ends. Germline CDR1 is SGHRS and CDR2 is YFSETQ. The CDR3 sequence: CASSLGNSLNTGELFF. CDR3 nucleotide sequence: TGCGCCAGCAGCTTAGGTAACAGTTTGAACACCGGGGAGCTGTTTTTT.

This clonotype was observed a few times. This sequence joins TRBV2 and TRBJ2-5, with D possibly being TRBD1 or TRBD2 (5 bases each). The CDR3 has 13 residues. V gave up 8 bases and J gave up 1 base, with 11 bases separating them. Germline V gene data show CDR1 as SNHLY and CDR2 as FYNNEI. The CDR3 sequence is CASGGLAQETQYF. The CDR3 DNA reads as TGTGCCAGCGGGGGTCTAGCCCAAGAGACCCAGTACTTC.

This clonotype was counted many times. The chain couples TRBV4-1 to TRBJ2-3, with D perhaps being TRBD1 or TRBD2 (5 bases each). The CDR3 covers 16 residues. CDR1 MGHRA and CDR2 YSYEKL come from the germline V gene. V was pared by 2 bases and J by 1 base, with 13 bases between. DNA of the CDR3: TGCGCCAGCAGCCAACGAACAGGACTCCGCACAGATACGCAGTATTTT. It is translated as CASSQRTGLRTDTQYF.

This clonotype was detected ten times or more. This chain connects TRBV6-2 or TRBV6-3 to TRBJ1-6; weak D call: TRBD1 (5 bases). Germline lookup yields CDR1 MNHEY and CDR2 SVGEGT. This CDR3 comprises 15 residues. The germline V and J ends were trimmed by 2 bases and 9 bases, with 14 bases remaining between them. The CDR3 reads CASSYRDGGSSPLHF. The CDR3 DNA reads as TGTGCCAGCAGTTACCGGGACGGGGGGTCTTCACCCCTCCACTTT.